The clone carrying this T cell receptor beta chain was picked up a small number of times. Its antigen remains unidentified. TCRdb used MiXCR to reprocess the reads, holding one entry per CDR3 protein. In the table there are 30,000 to 40,000 distinct CDR3 sequences, roughly 49% of which are singletons. The data are from a study of T cell repertoires in cytomegalovirus infection. The CDR3 runs to 15 residues. The germline CDR1 and CDR2 sequences are SGHTA and FQGTGA. The V end lost 1 base, the J end lost 1 base, and 8 bases lay between the germline ends. Material: CD8+ T cells from cultured PBMCs, obtained from culture after CMV antigen stimulation. The receptor was isolated from a human donor in good health (CMV status not recorded). Some clones in this sample may be carry-over from other donors' samples. V gene TRBV7-3 combines with J gene TRBJ2-1; D ambiguous. The CDR3 DNA follows: TGTGCCAGCAGCTTAAGACGGTCATCCTACAATGAGCAGTTCTTC. Protein product: CASSLRRSSYNEQFF.